This entry concerns a single T cell receptor (beta chain). Its antigen is currently unknown. This record belongs to a study of CD8 T cells in Susac syndrome. Turning to the study itself: Treatment at blood withdrawal was none, corticosteroids, or intravenous immunoglobulin alone in Susac syndrome patients. Notes on the study in general: Clonal expansion was missing from Susac syndrome CD4+ T cell repertoires.

Random hexamers primed reverse transcription of roughly 0.5 to 1 ug RNA. TCRdb processed the immunoSEQ multiplex PCR reads anew with MiXCR; each CDR3 protein has one entry. The profile shows approximately 180,000 distinct CDR3 sequences, roughly nine tenths of them singletons. TEMRA cells were FACS-enriched, unlike CD8+ and CD4+ T cells, which were negatively isolated. The V end was cut by 5 bases, the J end by 3 bases, with 4 bases between. This CDR3 is 11 amino acids long. CDR1 LNHDA and CDR2 SQIVND come from the germline V gene (reference sequence). The specimen was CD4+ T cells from PBMCs. The rearrangement uses TRBV19 and TRBJ1-2; D is undetermined. The TCR sequence derives from a human donor with Susac syndrome. CDR3 DNA sequence: TGTGCCAGTAGTCCAGACTATGGCTACACCTTC. Residues: CASSPDYGYTF.